The source of this TCR beta chain is a study of blood T cell repertoires in COVID-19. Assay: immunoSEQ multiplex PCR; the TCRdb copy retains only in-frame clones and omits some. The table has around 100,000 clones, about 85% seen once. Germline-derived CDR1 and CDR2 are ENHRY and SYGVKD. The CDR3 is made up of 15 amino acids. V shed 4 bases, J shed 7 bases, and the junction held 7 bases outside the gene matches. The source of this sequence is a man between 45 and 60 years old with active COVID-19. Sequencing was carried out using peripheral blood. The chain has TRBV10-3 and TRBJ2-7; TRBD2 matches 13 bases. This chain's CDR3 is CAISVTSGGATEQYF. The DNA for the CDR3 is TGTGCCATCAGTGTTACTAGCGGGGGGGCAACGGAGCAGTACTTC.